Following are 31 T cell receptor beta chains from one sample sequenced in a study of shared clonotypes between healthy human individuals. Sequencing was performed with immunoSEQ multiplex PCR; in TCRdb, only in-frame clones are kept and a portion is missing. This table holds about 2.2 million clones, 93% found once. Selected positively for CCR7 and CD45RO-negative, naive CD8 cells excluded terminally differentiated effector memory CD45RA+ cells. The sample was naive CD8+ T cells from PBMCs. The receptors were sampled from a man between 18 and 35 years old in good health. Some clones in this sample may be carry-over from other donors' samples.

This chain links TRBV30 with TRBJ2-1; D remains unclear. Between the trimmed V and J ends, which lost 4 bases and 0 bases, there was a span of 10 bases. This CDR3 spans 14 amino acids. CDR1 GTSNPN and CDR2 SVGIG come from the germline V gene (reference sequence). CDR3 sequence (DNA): TGTGCCTGGACCGACGGCCGCTCCTACAATGAGCAGTTCTTC. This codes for CAWTDGRSYNEQFF.

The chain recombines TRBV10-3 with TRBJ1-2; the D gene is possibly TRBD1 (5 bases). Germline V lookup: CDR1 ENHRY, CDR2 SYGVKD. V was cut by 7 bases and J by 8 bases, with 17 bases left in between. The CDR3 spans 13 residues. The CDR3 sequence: CAINDDRGGGYTF. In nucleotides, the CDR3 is TGTGCCATCAACGACGACCGGGGGGGAGGCTACACCTTC.

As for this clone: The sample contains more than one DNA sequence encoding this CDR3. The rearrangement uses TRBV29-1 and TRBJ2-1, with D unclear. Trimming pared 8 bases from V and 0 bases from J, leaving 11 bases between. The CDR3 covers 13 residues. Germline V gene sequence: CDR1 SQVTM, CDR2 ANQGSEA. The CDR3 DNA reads TGCAGCTTAAGGGATCGCTCCTACAATGAGCAGTTCTTC. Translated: CSLRDRSYNEQFF.

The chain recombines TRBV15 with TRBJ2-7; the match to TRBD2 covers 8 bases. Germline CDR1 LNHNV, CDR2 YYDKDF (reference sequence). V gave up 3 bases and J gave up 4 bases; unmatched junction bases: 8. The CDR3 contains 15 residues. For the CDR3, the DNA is TGTGCCACCAGCAGCCCAGGAAAGCGGGAGTACGAGCAGTACTTC. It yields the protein CATSSPGKREYEQYF.

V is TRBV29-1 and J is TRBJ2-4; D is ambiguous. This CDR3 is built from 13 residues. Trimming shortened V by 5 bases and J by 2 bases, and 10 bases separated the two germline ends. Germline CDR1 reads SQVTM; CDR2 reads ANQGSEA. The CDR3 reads CSVLGWTKNIQYF. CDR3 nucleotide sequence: TGCAGCGTTTTAGGGTGGACCAAAAACATTCAGTACTTC.

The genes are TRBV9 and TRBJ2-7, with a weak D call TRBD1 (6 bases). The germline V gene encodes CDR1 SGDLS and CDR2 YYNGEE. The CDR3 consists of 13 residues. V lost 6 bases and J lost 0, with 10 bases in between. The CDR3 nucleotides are TGTGCCAGCACCCCAGGGGACTCCTACGAGCAGTACTTC. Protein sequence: CASTPGDSYEQYF. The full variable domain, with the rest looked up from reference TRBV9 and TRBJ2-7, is DSGVTQTPKHLITATGQRVTLRCSPRSGDLSVYWYQQSLDQGLQFLIQYYNGEERAKGNILERFSAQQFPDLHSELNLSSLELGDSALYFCASTPGDSYEQYFGPGTRLTVT.

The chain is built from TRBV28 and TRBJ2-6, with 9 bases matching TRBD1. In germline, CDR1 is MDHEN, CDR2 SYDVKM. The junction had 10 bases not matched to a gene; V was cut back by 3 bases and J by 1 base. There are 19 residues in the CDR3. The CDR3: CASSFHRGRAQSGANVLTF. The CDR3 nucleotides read TGTGCCAGCAGTTTCCACAGGGGGCGCGCCCAGTCTGGGGCCAACGTCCTGACTTTC.

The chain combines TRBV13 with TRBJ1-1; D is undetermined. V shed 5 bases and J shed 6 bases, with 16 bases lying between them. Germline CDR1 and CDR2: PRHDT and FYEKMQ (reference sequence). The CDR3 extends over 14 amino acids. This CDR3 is CASSENPRLPEAFF. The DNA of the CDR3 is TGTGCCAGCAGCGAAAACCCCCGGCTACCTGAAGCTTTCTTT.

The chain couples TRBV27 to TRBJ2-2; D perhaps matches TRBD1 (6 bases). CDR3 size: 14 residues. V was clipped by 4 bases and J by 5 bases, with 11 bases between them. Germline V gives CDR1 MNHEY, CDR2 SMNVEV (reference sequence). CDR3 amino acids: CASSSPGATGELFF. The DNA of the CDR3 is TGTGCCAGCAGTTCTCCAGGGGCGACCGGGGAGCTGTTTTTT.

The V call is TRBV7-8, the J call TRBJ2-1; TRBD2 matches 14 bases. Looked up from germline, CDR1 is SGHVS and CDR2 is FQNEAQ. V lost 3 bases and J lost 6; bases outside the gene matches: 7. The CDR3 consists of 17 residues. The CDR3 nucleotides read TGTGCCAGCAGCTTCTTCCCCGGGACTAGCGGGAGCAATGAGCAGTTCTTC. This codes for CASSFFPGTSGSNEQFF.

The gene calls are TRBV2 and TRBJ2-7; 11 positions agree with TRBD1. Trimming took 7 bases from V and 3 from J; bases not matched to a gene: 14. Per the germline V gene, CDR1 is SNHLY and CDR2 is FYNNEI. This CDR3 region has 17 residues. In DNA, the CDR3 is TGTGCCAGCAACCTAGGGGGACAGGGGGTCTTTGACTACGAGCAGTACTTC. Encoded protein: CASNLGGQGVFDYEQYF.

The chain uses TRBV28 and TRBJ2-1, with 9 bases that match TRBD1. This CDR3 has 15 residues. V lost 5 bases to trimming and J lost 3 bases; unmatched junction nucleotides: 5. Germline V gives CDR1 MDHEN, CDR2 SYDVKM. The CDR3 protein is CASSPTGGVYNEQFF. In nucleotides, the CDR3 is TGTGCCAGCAGTCCGACAGGGGGTGTCTACAATGAGCAGTTCTTC.

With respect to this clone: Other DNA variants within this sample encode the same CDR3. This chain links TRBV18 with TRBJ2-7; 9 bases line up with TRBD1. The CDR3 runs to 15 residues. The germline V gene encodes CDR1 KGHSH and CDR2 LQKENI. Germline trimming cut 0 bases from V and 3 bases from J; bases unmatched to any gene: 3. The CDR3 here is CASSPPGQGIYEQYF. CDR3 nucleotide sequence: TGTGCCAGCTCACCACCGGGACAGGGAATCTACGAGCAGTACTTC.

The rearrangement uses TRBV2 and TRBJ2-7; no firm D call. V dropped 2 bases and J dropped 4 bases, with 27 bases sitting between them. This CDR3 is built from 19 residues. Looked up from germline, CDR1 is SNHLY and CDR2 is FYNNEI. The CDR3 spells CASSELWGTTEWLGYEQYF. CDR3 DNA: TGTGCCAGCAGTGAATTGTGGGGTACAACAGAGTGGTTGGGTTACGAGCAGTACTTC.

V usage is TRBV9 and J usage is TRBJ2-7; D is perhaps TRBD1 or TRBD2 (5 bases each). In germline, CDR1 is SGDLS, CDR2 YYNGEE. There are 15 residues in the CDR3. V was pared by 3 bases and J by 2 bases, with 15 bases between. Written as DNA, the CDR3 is TGTGCCAGCAGCGCCGGGGCTCCCTTCGCCTACGAGCAGTACTTC. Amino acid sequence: CASSAGAPFAYEQYF.

CDR3 region: CATSTGTSGRVEQFF. The CDR3 coding sequence is TGTGCCACCAGCACCGGGACTAGCGGGAGAGTTGAGCAGTTCTTC. The chain links TRBV15 to TRBJ2-1; 14 bases align to TRBD2. The CDR3 totals 15 residues. Trimming at V came to 4 bases and at J to 9 bases, leaving 5 bases not matched to a gene. The germline V gene has CDR1 LNHNV and CDR2 YYDKDF (reference sequence).

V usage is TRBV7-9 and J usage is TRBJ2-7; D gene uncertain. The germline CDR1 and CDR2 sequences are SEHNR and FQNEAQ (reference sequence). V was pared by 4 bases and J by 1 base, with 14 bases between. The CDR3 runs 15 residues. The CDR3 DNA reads TGTGCCAGCAGCTCTGGCATTCGGATGTCCTACGAGCAGTACTTC. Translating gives CASSSGIRMSYEQYF. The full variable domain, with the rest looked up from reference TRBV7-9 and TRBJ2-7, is DTGVSQNPRHKITKRGQNVTFRCDPISEHNRLYWYRQTLGQGPEFLTYFQNEAQLEKSRLLSDRFSAERPKGSFSTLEIQRTEQGDSAMYLCASSSGIRMSYEQYFGPGTRLTVT.

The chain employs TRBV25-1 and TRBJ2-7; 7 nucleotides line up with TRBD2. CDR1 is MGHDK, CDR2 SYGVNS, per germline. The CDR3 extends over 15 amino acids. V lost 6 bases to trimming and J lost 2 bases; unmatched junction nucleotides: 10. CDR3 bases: TGTGCCAGCAGGCCCCCCCCAGCGGGGACCTACGAGCAGTACTTC. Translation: CASRPPPAGTYEQYF.

The CDR3 DNA reads as TGTGCCAGCAGTTTAAGGGGACAGAGGAAGCAGTTCTTC. Translation: CASSLRGQRKQFF. The V gene is TRBV27, the J gene TRBJ2-1; 7 bases are shared with TRBD1. CDR1 is MNHEY, CDR2 SMNVEV, per germline (reference sequence). There are 13 residues in the CDR3. V lost 2 bases to trimming and J lost 11 bases; unmatched junction nucleotides: 6.

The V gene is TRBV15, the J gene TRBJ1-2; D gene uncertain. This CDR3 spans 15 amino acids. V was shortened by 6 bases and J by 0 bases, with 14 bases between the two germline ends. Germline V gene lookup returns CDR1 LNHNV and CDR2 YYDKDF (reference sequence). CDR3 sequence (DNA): TGTGCCACCAGGACGGCGCGGAGTTCTAACTATGGCTACACCTTC. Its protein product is CATRTARSSNYGYTF.

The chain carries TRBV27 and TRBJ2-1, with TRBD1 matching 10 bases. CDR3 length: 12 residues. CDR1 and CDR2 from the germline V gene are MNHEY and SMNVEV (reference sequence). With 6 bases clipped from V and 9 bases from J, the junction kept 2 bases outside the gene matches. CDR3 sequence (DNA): TGTGCCAGCAGCGGACAGGGGGGTGAGCAGTTCTTC. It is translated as CASSGQGGEQFF.

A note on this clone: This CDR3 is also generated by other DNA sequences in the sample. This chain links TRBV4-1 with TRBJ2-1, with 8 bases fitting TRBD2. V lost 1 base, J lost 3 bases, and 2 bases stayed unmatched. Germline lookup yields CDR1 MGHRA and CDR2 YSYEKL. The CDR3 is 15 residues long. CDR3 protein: CASSQGAGGYNEQFF. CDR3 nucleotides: TGCGCCAGCAGCCAAGGGGCGGGGGGCTACAATGAGCAGTTCTTC.

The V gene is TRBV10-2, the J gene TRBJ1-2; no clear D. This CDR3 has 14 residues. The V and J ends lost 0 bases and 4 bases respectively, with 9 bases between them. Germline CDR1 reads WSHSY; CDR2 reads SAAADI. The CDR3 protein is CASSESPRTYGYTF. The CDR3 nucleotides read TGCGCCAGCAGTGAGTCACCACGAACCTATGGCTACACCTTC.

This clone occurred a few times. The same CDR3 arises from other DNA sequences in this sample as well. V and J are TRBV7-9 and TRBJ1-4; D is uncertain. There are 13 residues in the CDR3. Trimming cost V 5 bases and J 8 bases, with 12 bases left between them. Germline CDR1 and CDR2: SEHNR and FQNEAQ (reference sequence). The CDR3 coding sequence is TGTGCCAGCAGCCTTGGGAGGGTGGAAAAACTGTTTTTT. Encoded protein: CASSLGRVEKLFF.

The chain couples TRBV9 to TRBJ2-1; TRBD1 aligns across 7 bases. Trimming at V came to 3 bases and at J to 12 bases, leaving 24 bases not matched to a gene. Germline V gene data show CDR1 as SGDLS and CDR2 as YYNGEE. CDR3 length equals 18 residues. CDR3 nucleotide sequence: TGTGCCAGCAGCGCCGGGACAGAGCTCTACAGATCTTGGAGAGGGCAGTTCTTC. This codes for CASSAGTELYRSWRGQFF. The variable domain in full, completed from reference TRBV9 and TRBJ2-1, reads DSGVTQTPKHLITATGQRVTLRCSPRSGDLSVYWYQQSLDQGLQFLIQYYNGEERAKGNILERFSAQQFPDLHSELNLSSLELGDSALYFCASSAGTELYRSWRGQFFGPGTRLTVL.

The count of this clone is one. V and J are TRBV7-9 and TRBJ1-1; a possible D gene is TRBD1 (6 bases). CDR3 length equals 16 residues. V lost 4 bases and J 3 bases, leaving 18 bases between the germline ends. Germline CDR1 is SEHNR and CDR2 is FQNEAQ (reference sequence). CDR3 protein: CASSSLGQGQDTEAFF. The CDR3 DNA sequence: TGTGCCAGCAGCTCCCTCGGGCAGGGGCAGGACACTGAAGCTTTCTTT.

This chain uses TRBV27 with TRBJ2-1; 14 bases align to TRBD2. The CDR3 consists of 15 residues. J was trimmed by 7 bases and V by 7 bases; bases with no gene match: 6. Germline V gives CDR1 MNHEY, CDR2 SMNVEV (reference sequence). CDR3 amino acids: CASTWGLAGVNEQFF. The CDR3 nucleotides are TGTGCCAGCACGTGGGGACTAGCGGGAGTTAATGAGCAGTTCTTC.

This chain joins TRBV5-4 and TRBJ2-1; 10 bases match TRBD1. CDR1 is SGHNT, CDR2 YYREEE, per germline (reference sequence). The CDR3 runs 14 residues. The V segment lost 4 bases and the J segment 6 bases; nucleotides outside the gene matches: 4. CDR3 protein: CASSGGDRGNEQFF. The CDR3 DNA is TGTGCCAGCAGCGGGGGGGACAGGGGCAATGAGCAGTTCTTC.

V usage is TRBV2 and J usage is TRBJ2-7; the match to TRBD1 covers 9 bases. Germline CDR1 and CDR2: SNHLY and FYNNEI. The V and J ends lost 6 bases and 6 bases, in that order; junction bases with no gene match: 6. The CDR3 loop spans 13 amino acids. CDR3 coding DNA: TGTGCCAGCAGAGACAGGGGGTCTGTCGAGCAGTACTTC. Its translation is CASRDRGSVEQYF.

The CDR3 protein is CASRTYNRGTDTQYF. CDR3 in DNA: TGTGCCAGCAGGACCTATAACAGGGGCACAGATACGCAGTATTTT. This chain joins TRBV27 and TRBJ2-3; weak D call: TRBD1 (6 bases). The germline gives CDR1 MNHEY, CDR2 SMNVEV (reference sequence). This CDR3 is 15 amino acids long. Trimming cost V 6 bases and J 1 base, with 14 bases left between them.

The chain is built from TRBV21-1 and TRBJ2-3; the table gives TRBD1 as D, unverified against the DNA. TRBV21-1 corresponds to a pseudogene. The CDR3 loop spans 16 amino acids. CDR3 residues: CASPKSRGRETDTQYF. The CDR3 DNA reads TGTGCCAGCCCTAAGAGTAGGGGGCGAGAGACAGATACGCAGTATTTT.